Listed here are 30 T cell receptor beta chains from one sample, sequenced in a study of blood T cell repertoires in COVID-19. Method: immunoSEQ multiplex PCR; TCRdb's copy keeps in-frame clones and lacks some. The data contain over 150,000 clones, about 79% of them seen just once; the ten biggest clones take up roughly 13%. The sequenced sample consisted of peripheral blood. The receptors here all came from a human donor in a cohort sampled during active COVID-19.

J is TRBJ1-3 and V is TRBV5-6; TRBD1 agrees at 9 bases. The CDR3 runs to 16 residues. Trimming took 2 bases from V and 2 from J; bases not matched to a gene: 5. Germline V gives CDR1 SGHDT, CDR2 YYEEEE. CDR3 in amino acids: CASSFLDRGTGNTIYF. The CDR3 coding sequence is TGTGCCAGCAGCTTCCTGGACAGGGGCACTGGAAACACCATATATTTT.

The gene calls are TRBV3-1 (or the pseudogene TRBV3-2) and TRBJ1-6; D is uncertain. V lost 4 bases to trimming and J lost 10 bases, with 11 bases between them. This CDR3 comprises 13 residues. Germline-derived CDR1 and CDR2 are LGHDT and YNNKEL (reference sequence). For the CDR3, the DNA is TGTGCCAGCAGCCGTCGCCGGGAGTCACCCCTCCACTTT. It specifies CASSRRRESPLHF.

The sample holds one count of this clone. V is TRBV6-2 or TRBV6-3 and J is TRBJ1-5; maybe TRBD1 (6 bases). V shed 4 bases and J shed 0 bases, with 19 bases lying between them. Germline V gene sequence: CDR1 MNHEY, CDR2 SVGEGT. The CDR3 consists of 18 residues. Here the CDR3 DNA reads TGTGCCAGCAGTTTCGGGACACGACGATCTTATAGCAATCAGCCCCAGCATTTT. Translating gives CASSFGTRRSYSNQPQHF.

This clone was counted a single time. The chain combines TRBV27 with TRBJ1-1, with D tentatively TRBD1 (5 bases). V gave up 0 bases and J gave up 5 bases, with 13 bases separating them. This CDR3 has 15 residues. Germline V lookup: CDR1 MNHEY, CDR2 SMNVEV (reference sequence). The CDR3: CASSLSRGVLTEAFF. The DNA of the CDR3 is TGTGCCAGCAGTTTATCGCGGGGGGTATTAACTGAAGCTTTCTTT.

This chain links TRBV3-1 (or the pseudogene TRBV3-2) with TRBJ2-7; D is undetermined. Germline CDR1 LGHDT, CDR2 YNNKEL (reference sequence). V dropped 3 bases and J dropped 4 bases, with 13 bases sitting between them. This CDR3 spans 14 amino acids. CDR3 coding DNA: TGTGCCAGCAGCCATAACGCGGTTGGTTACGAGCAGTACTTC. Residues: CASSHNAVGYEQYF.

In DNA form, the CDR3 reads TGTGCCAGCGGGGACAGGGGGCTCGGCGCTTTCTTT. Residues: CASGDRGLGAFF. The chain uses TRBV19 and TRBJ1-1, with 12 positions matching TRBD1. From germline, CDR1 is LNHDA and CDR2 SQIVND (reference sequence). The CDR3 contains 12 residues. J lost 11 bases, V lost 9 bases, and 7 bases had no gene match.

This clone was picked up a small number of times. The genes are TRBV11-2 and TRBJ2-4, with 10 bases fitting TRBD2. Germline CDR1 reads SGHAT; CDR2 reads FQNNGV. The length of the CDR3 is 18 residues. J was trimmed by 0 bases and V by 5 bases; bases with no gene match: 10. The DNA for the CDR3 is TGTGCCAGCAGCCCAAGGACTAGCGGACTTATAGCCAAAAACATTCAGTACTTC. Translation gives CASSPRTSGLIAKNIQYF.

The chain employs TRBV15 and TRBJ2-1; 7 bases are shared with TRBD2. From germline, CDR1 is LNHNV and CDR2 YYDKDF (reference sequence). This CDR3 comprises 15 residues. Germline trimming cut 7 bases from V and 7 bases from J; bases unmatched to any gene: 13. CDR3 region: CATNWGGRAGNEQFF. The CDR3 region has the DNA TGTGCCACCAATTGGGGAGGGAGAGCGGGGAATGAGCAGTTCTTC.

This clone was observed a single time. This chain uses TRBV11-2 with TRBJ2-7, with D perhaps matching TRBD2 (5 bases). With 4 bases removed from V and 4 bases from J, the gap between germline ends came to 5 bases. Germline CDR1 and CDR2: SGHAT and FQNNGV. The CDR3 is 11 residues long. This CDR3 is CASSWEYEQYF. CDR3 sequence (DNA): TGTGCCAGCAGCTGGGAGTACGAGCAGTACTTC.

The chain has TRBV5-6 and TRBJ2-7; 8 bases map to TRBD2. V lost 4 bases to trimming and J lost 3 bases; unmatched junction nucleotides: 9. Germline-derived CDR1 and CDR2 are SGHDT and YYEEEE. The CDR3 length is 15 residues. CDR3 in amino acids: CASSHGTRGDYEQYF. The CDR3 nucleotides are TGTGCCAGCAGCCACGGGACTAGAGGTGACTACGAGCAGTACTTC.

This sequence joins TRBV9 and TRBJ2-5; D not resolved. V lost 0 bases and J 7 bases, leaving 10 bases between the germline ends. This CDR3 is built from 13 residues. Looked up from germline, CDR1 is SGDLS and CDR2 is YYNGEE. The CDR3 here is CASSVEGTGTQYF. For the CDR3, the DNA is TGTGCCAGCAGCGTAGAAGGCACGGGGACCCAGTACTTC.

This clone was detected only once. The chain links TRBV11-3 to TRBJ2-1, with TRBD2 matching 8 bases. Germline CDR1 SGHNT, CDR2 YENEEA. CDR3 length: 13 amino acids. V lost 1 base, J lost 13 bases, and 6 bases stayed unmatched. The CDR3 region is CASSLAGTRRQFF. Here the CDR3 DNA reads TGTGCCAGCAGCTTAGCGGGGACTAGGAGACAGTTCTTC.

The rearrangement links TRBV7-2 to TRBJ1-5; possibly TRBD1 for D (5 bases). The CDR3 sequence is 14 residues long. Trimming shortened V by 9 bases and J by 2 bases, and 14 bases separated the two germline ends. Germline CDR1 and CDR2: SGHTA and FQGNSA. The CDR3 here is CASSQVRGNQPQHF. The CDR3 DNA sequence: TGTGCCAGTTCACAGGTTCGGGGCAATCAGCCCCAGCATTTT.

The CDR3 DNA reads TGCAGCGTAGACAGGCCCACAGATACGCAGTATTTT. It codes for CSVDRPTDTQYF. This chain joins TRBV29-1 and TRBJ2-3, with D perhaps matching TRBD1 (6 bases). With 6 bases removed from V and 2 bases from J, the gap between germline ends came to 9 bases. The germline V gene encodes CDR1 SQVTM and CDR2 ANQGSEA. CDR3 size: 12 residues.

The J gene is TRBJ2-3, the V gene TRBV1; the D call in the table, TRBD2, was not verified against the DNA. TRBV1 is a pseudogene segment. This CDR3 comprises 16 residues. The CDR3 spells CTSSQESGSETDTQYF. For the CDR3, the DNA is TGCACCAGCAGCCAAGAAAGCGGGAGCGAGACAGATACGCAGTATTTT.

In its sample, this clone was seen a few times. J is TRBJ2-1 and V is TRBV4-1, with unresolved D. Between the trimmed V and J ends, which lost 1 base and 5 bases, there was a span of 9 bases. Per the germline V gene, CDR1 is MGHRA and CDR2 is YSYEKL. This CDR3 has 14 residues. CDR3: CASSQGSRHNEQFF. Written as DNA, the CDR3 is TGCGCCAGCAGCCAAGGGAGCAGACACAATGAGCAGTTCTTC.

CDR3 sequence (DNA): TGTGCCAGCCATATCAATAGGAAACGGACAGCAAAAGAGACCCAGTACTTC. It yields the protein CASHINRKRTAKETQYF. The chain uses TRBV5-6 and TRBJ2-5, with D possibly matching TRBD1 (6 bases). The V and J ends lost 7 bases and 3 bases respectively, with 25 bases between them. The CDR3 covers 17 residues. CDR1 and CDR2 from the germline V gene are SGHDT and YYEEEE. Variable domain in full (rest from reference TRBV5-6 and TRBJ2-5): DAGVTQSPTHLIKTRGQQVTLRCSPKSGHDTVSWYQQALGQGPQFIFQYYEEEERQRGNFPDRFSGHQFPNYSSELNVNALLLGDSALYLCASHINRKRTAKETQYFGPGTRLLVL.

There are a few counts of this clone. This sequence joins TRBV2 and TRBJ1-5; possible D gene TRBD1, 5 bases. There are 15 residues in the CDR3. CDR1 and CDR2 from the germline V gene are SNHLY and FYNNEI. The ends were cut back, 3 bases at V and 0 bases at J, with 9 bases in the middle. CDR3 amino acids: CASSEGGLSNQPQHF. CDR3 in DNA: TGTGCCAGCAGTGAGGGGGGTCTTAGCAATCAGCCCCAGCATTTT.

The rearrangement links TRBV5-1 to TRBJ2-5; 7 nucleotides align to TRBD2. The CDR3 contains 14 residues. Germline V gene sequence: CDR1 SGHRS, CDR2 YFSETQ. Trimming cost V 2 bases and J 4 bases; bases outside gene matches: 5. CDR3 amino acids: CASSLGLVTETQYF. DNA of the CDR3: TGCGCCAGCAGCTTAGGACTAGTGACAGAGACCCAGTACTTC.

The chain employs TRBV5-4 and TRBJ2-1, with TRBD1 identical over 9 bases. The CDR3 spans 15 residues. Germline CDR1 and CDR2: SGHNT and YYREEE (reference sequence). Trimming took 5 bases from V and 6 from J; bases not matched to a gene: 9. This CDR3 reads CASRSSGTGINEQFF. CDR3 in DNA: TGTGCCAGCAGATCCTCCGGGACAGGGATCAATGAGCAGTTCTTC.

This chain uses TRBV5-4 with TRBJ2-3; D perhaps matches TRBD2 (6 bases). Germline V gene data show CDR1 as SGHNT and CDR2 as YYREEE (reference sequence). The CDR3 sequence is 13 residues long. The CDR3 region is CARVGGTEDTQYF. Written as DNA, the CDR3 is TGTGCACGAGTGGGGGGTACTGAAGATACGCAGTATTTT.

The V and J genes are TRBV5-8 and TRBJ1-1; TRBD1 is a possible D gene (5 bases). CDR3 length equals 18 residues. Trimming cost V 4 bases and J 1 base, with 23 bases left between them. Germline assignment: CDR1 SGHTS and CDR2 YDEGEE. CDR3 DNA: TGTGCCAGCAGCGCGACAGCCCGCTCTTTGCTCTGGAACACTGAAGCTTTCTTT. It codes for CASSATARSLLWNTEAFF.

The rearrangement joins TRBV27 to TRBJ1-2; possibly TRBD1 for D (5 bases). The V end was cut by 4 bases, the J end by 3 bases, with 12 bases between. Germline V lookup: CDR1 MNHEY, CDR2 SMNVEV (reference sequence). The CDR3 contains 14 residues. The CDR3 loop is CASSSNQGYYGYTF. CDR3 nucleotides: TGTGCCAGCAGTTCAAACCAGGGCTACTATGGCTACACCTTC.

The J gene is TRBJ2-7, the V gene TRBV27, with TRBD2 identical over 10 bases. The length of the CDR3 is 15 residues. V shed 5 bases, J shed 1 base, and the junction held 5 bases outside the gene matches. Germline assignment: CDR1 MNHEY and CDR2 SMNVEV (reference sequence). In DNA form, the CDR3 reads TGTGCCAGCAGTGTTCTAGCGGGAGCTTCCTACGAGCAGTACTTC. The encoded protein is CASSVLAGASYEQYF.

The J gene is TRBJ2-5, the V gene TRBV2; 9 positions agree with TRBD2. Trimming took 4 bases from V and 2 from J; bases not matched to a gene: 5. The CDR3 runs 15 residues. From germline, CDR1 is SNHLY and CDR2 FYNNEI. CDR3 nucleotides: TGTGCCAGCAGTGGGCTAGCGGGGCCTCAAGAGACCCAGTACTTC. Residues: CASSGLAGPQETQYF. Variable domain in full (rest from reference TRBV2 and TRBJ2-5): EPEVTQTPSHQVTQMGQEVILRCVPISNHLYFYWYRQILGQKVEFLVSFYNNEISEKSEIFDDQFSVERPDGSNFTLKIRSTKLEDSAMYFCASSGLAGPQETQYFGPGTRLLVL.

The chain couples TRBV7-9 to TRBJ1-4, with D maybe TRBD1 (5 bases). The CDR3 contains 14 residues. With 4 bases removed from V and 8 bases from J, the gap between germline ends came to 14 bases. CDR1 SEHNR and CDR2 FQNEAQ come from the germline V gene (reference sequence). CDR3 DNA: TGTGCCAGCAGCTCTGCCTGGACATTAGAAAAACTGTTTTTT. Translated: CASSSAWTLEKLFF.

The chain couples TRBV27 to TRBJ2-3, with D possibly being TRBD2 (5 bases). The CDR3 has 15 amino acids. With 5 bases removed from V and 2 bases from J, the gap between germline ends came to 14 bases. CDR1 and CDR2 from the germline V gene are MNHEY and SMNVEV (reference sequence). The CDR3 here is CASSRRSGITDTQYF. DNA of the CDR3: TGTGCCAGCAGTCGCCGAAGCGGCATCACAGATACGCAGTATTTT.

The rearrangement uses TRBV30 and TRBJ1-1; the D gene is possibly TRBD1 (6 bases). Looked up from germline, CDR1 is GTSNPN and CDR2 is SVGIG (reference sequence). The V end was cut by 0 bases, the J end by 7 bases, with 15 bases between. The CDR3 is made up of 14 amino acids. The CDR3 region is CAWSVKGVEYEAFF. The CDR3 DNA reads as TGTGCCTGGAGTGTAAAGGGGGTGGAATATGAAGCTTTCTTT.

A single count supports this clone. The chain uses TRBV7-2 and TRBJ1-3; D unresolved. Germline V lookup: CDR1 SGHTA, CDR2 FQGNSA. Trimming took 0 bases from V and 4 from J, leaving 13 bases between them. This CDR3 region has 16 residues. Written as DNA, the CDR3 is TGTGCCAGCAGCTTAGCAGTAGGGAGGGCAGGAAACACCATATATTTT. Translated, it gives CASSLAVGRAGNTIYF.

V is TRBV19 and J is TRBJ2-1; possibly TRBD2 for D (5 bases). The CDR3 has 12 residues. The germline V and J ends were trimmed by 8 bases and 7 bases, with 12 bases remaining between them. Germline V gene lookup returns CDR1 LNHDA and CDR2 SQIVND (reference sequence). The CDR3 coding sequence is TGTGCCAGTGGGAGTCTTGGGAATGAGCAGTTCTTC. This codes for CASGSLGNEQFF.